These 32 T cell receptor beta chains came from one sample sequenced in a study of blood T cells in healthy people across ages. A sample-barcoded 5' primer and a J-beta primer mix were used in a second PCR of about 6 to 11 cycles. TCRdb re-derived calls from the 5' RACE reads in MiXCR, one entry per CDR3 protein. The sample has 600,000 or so distinct CDR3 sequences, about 30% seen once; the top ten hold about 15%. Sequenced sample: blood. The receptor source for this set is a woman older than 75 in good health.

This clonotype was counted between two and nine times. This sequence joins TRBV19 and TRBJ2-5; 7 bases line up with TRBD1. The CDR3 totals 15 residues. V was clipped by 1 base and J by 7 bases; unmatched bases: 9. The germline V gene encodes CDR1 LNHDA and CDR2 SQIVND (reference sequence). CDR3 sequence (DNA): TGTGCCAGTAGTATAGGAGACAGGGCTTTGGGGACCCAGTACTTC. It is translated as CASSIGDRALGTQYF.

In its sample, this clonotype was seen many times. The V gene is TRBV7-9, the J gene TRBJ2-1; 11 bases line up with TRBD1. The CDR3 is 16 amino acids. Germline CDR1 is SEHNR and CDR2 is FQNEAQ (reference sequence). V was clipped by 4 bases and J by 7 bases; unmatched bases: 9. The CDR3 reads CASSSSGTGGRNEQFF. In DNA form, the CDR3 reads TGTGCCAGCAGCTCATCCGGGACAGGGGGAAGGAATGAGCAGTTCTTC.

This clonotype was detected a few times. Since a much larger clone is just one base distant, this may be a read error. The V and J genes are TRBV5-1 and TRBJ1-2, with unresolved D. The CDR3 spans 13 residues. Germline CDR1 and CDR2: SGHRS and YFSETQ. The CDR3 DNA is TGCACCAGCAGCTTGTCGACAAACTATGGCTACACCTTC. Translated, it gives CTSSLSTNYGYTF.

The V and J genes are TRBV29-1 and TRBJ2-1; D uncertain. The CDR3 sequence is 14 residues long. V lost 3 bases and J lost 0, with 9 bases in between. The germline CDR1 and CDR2 sequences are SQVTM and ANQGSEA. Written as DNA, the CDR3 is TGCAGCGTTGATGGCGCCAGCTCCTACAATGAGCAGTTCTTC. Translation gives CSVDGASSYNEQFF.

This clonotype has ten or more counts. The rearrangement links TRBV7-2 to TRBJ2-7; 9 bases are shared with TRBD1. Germline CDR1 SGHTA, CDR2 FQGNSA. There are 15 residues in the CDR3. V gave up 3 bases and J gave up 3 bases; unmatched junction bases: 6. In DNA, the CDR3 is TGTGCCAGCAGCTTCCCTAACAGGGGGCTCTACGAGCAGTACTTC. It translates to CASSFPNRGLYEQYF.

This clonotype showed up many times. This rearrangement joins TRBV27 to TRBJ1-2; no firm D call. Germline assignment: CDR1 MNHEY and CDR2 SMNVEV (reference sequence). CDR3 length equals 16 residues. Trimming cost V 5 bases and J 0 bases, with 16 bases left between them. CDR3 sequence: CASSADTAAANYGYTF. In DNA, the CDR3 is TGTGCCAGCAGTGCAGATACAGCGGCGGCTAACTATGGCTACACCTTC.

The table lists this clonotype with many counts. The rearrangement uses TRBV11-3 and TRBJ2-1; 8 bases line up with TRBD2. CDR3 length: 14 amino acids. V gave up 5 bases and J gave up 8 bases; unmatched junction bases: 8. CDR1 is SGHNT and CDR2 is YENEEA in the germline V gene. CDR3 in DNA: TGTGCCAGCAGCGCAGCGGGGGAAGGGGATGAGCAGTTCTTC. Amino acids: CASSAAGEGDEQFF.

This clonotype was recorded at least ten times. The CDR3 nucleotides are TGCGCCAGCAGCTTGGATGGCAGGGGGACAGATACGCAGTATTTT. Encoded protein: CASSLDGRGTDTQYF. The chain is built from TRBV5-1 and TRBJ2-3, with 7 nucleotides matching TRBD1. This CDR3 is 15 amino acids long. The germline V gene has CDR1 SGHRS and CDR2 YFSETQ. J gave up 3 bases and V 0 bases, and 4 bases lay outside the gene matches.

This clonotype turned up a few times. The chain is built from TRBV5-6 and TRBJ1-1; 9 bases map to TRBD1. The CDR3 extends over 15 amino acids. The J segment lost 3 bases and the V segment lost 0 bases, leaving 3 bases of the junction unmatched. CDR1 SGHDT and CDR2 YYEEEE come from the germline V gene. This CDR3 is CASSLVDRGDTEAFF. CDR3 bases: TGTGCCAGCAGCTTGGTGGACAGGGGAGACACTGAAGCTTTCTTT. Supplemented by reference TRBV5-6 and TRBJ1-1, the full variable domain reads DAGVTQSPTHLIKTRGQQVTLRCSPKSGHDTVSWYQQALGQGPQFIFQYYEEEERQRGNFPDRFSGHQFPNYSSELNVNALLLGDSALYLCASSLVDRGDTEAFFGQGTRLTVV.

This chain joins TRBV12-3 or TRBV12-4 and TRBJ2-7, with D tentatively TRBD1 or TRBD2 (5 bases each). This CDR3 comprises 14 residues. Trimming removed 6 bases at V and 5 bases at J, with 17 bases between. DNA of the CDR3: TGTGCCAGCAGGGGACGGGTGAGGGTGGACGAGCAGTACTTC. Its protein is CASRGRVRVDEQYF.

This clonotype occurred a few times. Being one base from a much bigger clone, this may be a read error. The chain uses TRBV4-3 and TRBJ1-2; D remains ambiguous. V was cut by 4 bases and J by 4 bases, with 22 bases left in between. Germline V CDR1 and CDR2: LGHNA, YSLEER. The CDR3 consists of 17 residues. CDR3 region: CASSRDLTVSFTYGYTF. The CDR3 DNA reads as TGCGCCAGCAGCCGAGATCTGACGGTGTCGTTCACCTATGGCTACACCTTC.

This clonotype was detected ten times or more. The genes are TRBV29-1 and TRBJ1-4; D is ambiguous. V was pared by 4 bases and J by 8 bases, with 14 bases between. Germline lookup yields CDR1 SQVTM and CDR2 ANQGSEA. The CDR3 covers 13 residues. The CDR3 is CSVGKGIGEKLFF. The CDR3 nucleotides read TGCAGCGTTGGGAAGGGAATCGGCGAAAAACTGTTTTTT.

This clonotype showed up just once. A read error may be the cause here, since a much bigger clone is one base away. This sequence joins TRBV12-3 or TRBV12-4 and TRBJ2-7, with 7 bases lining up with TRBD1. This CDR3 region has 16 residues. The CDR3 DNA is TGTGCCAGCAGCCAAGGCTGGGACAGCATCTTCTACGAGCAGGACTTC. Its protein product is CASSQGWDSIFYEQDF.

This clonotype showed up just a few times. This sequence joins TRBV7-6 and TRBJ1-1; D call uncertain. The CDR3 runs to 14 residues. Trimming shortened V by 5 bases and J by 1 base, and 11 bases separated the two germline ends. In germline, CDR1 is SGHVS, CDR2 FNYEAQ. The CDR3 protein is CASSTDRTNTEAFF. CDR3 DNA: TGTGCCAGCAGCACCGATCGGACGAACACTGAAGCTTTCTTT. The full variable domain, completed using reference TRBV7-6 and TRBJ1-1, is GAGVSQSPRYKVTKRGQDVALRCDPISGHVSLYWYRQALGQGPEFLTYFNYEAQQDKSGLPNDRFSAERPEGSISTLTIQRTEQRDSAMYRCASSTDRTNTEAFFGQGTRLTVV.

CDR3 sequence reads: CASSFYTGDRNEKLFF. The CDR3 DNA follows: TGTGCCAGCAGCTTTTACACAGGGGATAGAAATGAAAAACTGTTTTTT. This chain links TRBV7-2 with TRBJ1-4, with 7 bases matching TRBD1. The CDR3 loop spans 16 amino acids. Germline trimming cut 3 bases from V and 5 bases from J; bases unmatched to any gene: 9. The germline V gene has CDR1 SGHTA and CDR2 FQGNSA.

In this sample, this clonotype turned up many times. The gene calls are TRBV7-3 and TRBJ2-3; D gene uncertain. With 8 bases removed from V and 1 base from J, the gap between germline ends came to 10 bases. Germline-derived CDR1 and CDR2 are SGHTA and FQGTGA. This CDR3 spans 13 amino acids. The CDR3 here is CASSLWGTDTQYF. The CDR3 region has the DNA TGTGCCAGCTCTCTTTGGGGCACAGATACGCAGTATTTT.

This clonotype has ten or more counts. V is TRBV7-2 and J is TRBJ2-2; no definite D call. The CDR3 loop spans 15 amino acids. The V end was cut by 3 bases, the J end by 5 bases, with 13 bases between. CDR1 is SGHTA, CDR2 FQGNSA, per germline. CDR3: CASSLDQTRTGELFF. For the CDR3, the DNA is TGTGCCAGCAGCTTGGACCAGACGAGAACCGGGGAGCTGTTTTTT.

With respect to this clonotype: The conserved phenylalanine or tryptophan normally closing the CDR3 is absent here, so this likely arose from a read error. The gene calls are TRBV3-1 and TRBJ1-1, with 10 bases identical to TRBD1. Germline assignment: CDR1 LGHDT and CDR2 YNNKEL (reference sequence). This CDR3 is 16 amino acids long. J gave up 3 bases and V 5 bases, and 9 bases lay outside the gene matches. CDR3 nucleotide sequence: TGTGCCAGCAGCAACGTGGGACAGGGGCTGTACACTGAAGCTTTCTTG. This translates into CASSNVGQGLYTEAFL.

The sample holds many counts of this clonotype. The chain has TRBV7-2 and TRBJ2-5; D perhaps matches TRBD2 (6 bases). V was shortened by 4 bases and J by 3 bases, with 18 bases between the two germline ends. The CDR3 runs 16 residues. The germline CDR1 and CDR2 sequences are SGHTA and FQGNSA. CDR3 DNA: TGTGCCAGCAGCTCTTCGGACTACCTACCCAAAGAGACCCAGTACTTC. Residues: CASSSSDYLPKETQYF.

The chain has TRBV5-6 and TRBJ2-7, with D perhaps given as TRBD1 or TRBD2 (5 bases each). This CDR3 is built from 14 residues. The ends were cut back, 2 bases at V and 1 base at J, with 10 bases in the middle. CDR1 is SGHDT and CDR2 is YYEEEE in the germline V gene. The CDR3 region is CASSFWDRSYEQYF. The DNA of the CDR3 is TGTGCCAGCAGCTTCTGGGACCGATCCTACGAGCAGTACTTC.

The chain joins TRBV6-2 or TRBV6-3 to TRBJ1-1; 8 nucleotides match TRBD1. CDR3 length: 15 residues. J lost 0 bases, V lost 11 bases, and 11 bases had no gene match. The germline V gene has CDR1 MNHEY and CDR2 SVGEGT. The CDR3 reads CAGATGGLMNTEAFF. CDR3 sequence (DNA): TGTGCCGGCGCTACAGGGGGACTCATGAACACTGAAGCTTTCTTT.

This clonotype was seen a single time. The chain combines TRBV20-1 with TRBJ2-3, with TRBD2 identical over 8 bases. Trimming took 6 bases from V and 1 from J; bases not matched to a gene: 3. This CDR3 contains 13 residues. Germline V gene data show CDR1 as DFQATT and CDR2 as SNEGSKA (reference sequence). CDR3 loop: CSANSGGTDTQYF. The CDR3 DNA sequence: TGCAGTGCGAATAGCGGGGGCACAGATACGCAGTATTTT.

To note about this clonotype: This clone may be a read error of a much larger clone one base away. The chain carries TRBV3-1 and TRBJ2-3; D perhaps matches TRBD2 (7 bases). Germline values: CDR1 LGHDT, CDR2 YNNKEL (reference sequence). The length of the CDR3 is 16 residues. The CDR3 DNA reads as TGTGCCAGCGGCCAACCACAGGGAGGGAGCACAGATACGCAGTATTTT. Its protein product is CASGQPQGGSTDTQYF.

V usage is TRBV27 and J usage is TRBJ1-2; 8 bases match TRBD1. The J segment lost 6 bases and the V segment lost 6 bases, leaving 3 bases of the junction unmatched. CDR1 MNHEY and CDR2 SMNVEV come from the germline V gene (reference sequence). The CDR3 covers 12 residues. The DNA of the CDR3 is TGTGCCAGCAGGGACAGGGTAGATGGCTACACCTTC. As protein: CASRDRVDGYTF.

Notes on this clonotype: It may be a read error: a sequence one base away is much more abundant. This sequence joins TRBV5-1 and TRBJ2-5; TRBD1 or TRBD2 may be the D gene (6 bases each). In germline, CDR1 is SGHRS, CDR2 YFSETQ. CDR3 length: 13 amino acids. CDR3 amino acids: CASRFGGIEIQYF. The CDR3 DNA reads as TGCGCCAGCAGATTCGGGGGCATAGAGATCCAGTACTTC.

This clonotype was seen a few times. This chain links TRBV7-6 with TRBJ1-1, with 7 bases that match TRBD1. Trimming took 3 bases from V and 2 from J; bases not matched to a gene: 9. Germline-derived CDR1 and CDR2 are SGHVS and FNYEAQ. This CDR3 contains 16 residues. The CDR3 spells CASSLRATGRNTEAFF. The CDR3, as DNA: TGTGCCAGCAGCTTGAGGGCGACAGGGCGCAACACTGAAGCTTTCTTT.

This sequence joins TRBV6-1 and TRBJ1-3; no reliable D call. CDR1 and CDR2 from the germline V gene are MNHNS and SASEGT. V dropped 7 bases and J dropped 0 bases, with 13 bases sitting between them. The CDR3 consists of 15 residues. The CDR3 here is CASTRLQSSGNTIYF. CDR3 coding DNA: TGTGCCAGCACCAGACTGCAGAGCTCTGGAAACACCATATATTTT.

This clonotype appeared many times. V usage is TRBV20-1 and J usage is TRBJ2-1; 9 nucleotides align to TRBD2. V trimming: 0 bases; J trimming: 2 bases; junction bases outside the gene matches: 5. The CDR3 loop spans 16 amino acids. The germline V gene has CDR1 DFQATT and CDR2 SNEGSKA (reference sequence). This CDR3 reads CSARDGGGGAYNEQFF. CDR3 sequence (DNA): TGCAGTGCTAGAGATGGGGGCGGGGGGGCCTACAATGAGCAGTTCTTC.

With regard to this clonotype: A read error is possible here, since a much larger clone lies one base away. The rearrangement links TRBV6-6 to TRBJ2-5; TRBD2 aligns across 8 bases. J lost 11 bases, V lost 6 bases, and 17 bases had no gene match. This CDR3 has 15 amino acids. CDR1 is MNHNY, CDR2 SVGAGI, per germline (reference sequence). The chain's CDR3 is CASSRGSGGYNEQYF. DNA of the CDR3: TGTGCCAGCAGCCGCGGGAGCGGGGGTTACAATGAGCAGTACTTC.

This clonotype was seen repeatedly, ten times or more. The chain couples TRBV6-5 to TRBJ1-6; unclear D gene. Looked up from germline, CDR1 is MNHEY and CDR2 is SVGAGI. The CDR3 runs to 13 residues. V was trimmed by 2 bases and J by 10 bases, leaving 9 bases between them. CDR3 nucleotides: TGTGCCAGCAGTTACGAAAGAGGGTCACCCCTCCACTTT. It yields the protein CASSYERGSPLHF.

This clonotype was seen repeatedly, ten times or more. The J gene is TRBJ2-7, the V gene TRBV6-2 or TRBV6-3, with D unclear. Germline V gene sequence: CDR1 MNHEY, CDR2 SVGEGT. CDR3 size: 13 residues. The ends were cut back, 6 bases at V and 4 bases at J, with 13 bases in the middle. The CDR3 coding sequence is TGTGCCAGCAGCCCACTGACTGGTTACGAGCAGTACTTC. This translates into CASSPLTGYEQYF.

In its sample, this clonotype was seen once. Given a much more abundant clone one base away, this may be a read error. The chain is built from TRBV10-3 and TRBJ1-2; 7 bases are shared with TRBD1. The V gene's germline CDR1 is ENHRY and CDR2 SYGVKD. V lost 6 bases, J lost 5 bases, and 3 bases stayed unmatched. This CDR3 contains 12 residues. The CDR3 is CAIRGQRYGYTF. The CDR3, as DNA: TGTGCCATCAGGGGACAGAGATATGGCTACACCTTC.